The present T cell receptor (beta chain) was sequenced within a study of blood T cell repertoires in COVID-19. The overall study: PBMCs, B-cell-depleted T cells, or T cells provided the cDNA or gDNA that made up the material.

Unmatched junction bases numbered 6, after V lost 3 bases and J lost 3 bases. CDR1 and CDR2 (germline): SGHRS, YFSETQ. This CDR3 has 16 residues. The protocol was immunoSEQ multiplex PCR, while the TCRdb copy is restricted to in-frame clones and leaves out a portion. The data show 200,000 to 300,000 clones, around 92% seen once. The rearrangement joins TRBV5-1 to TRBJ1-3, with 10 bases matching TRBD1. The TCR originated in a person under 30 with COVID-19, enrolled during active disease. The specimen was peripheral blood. CDR3 in amino acids: CASSSTGTGDGNTIYF. For the CDR3, the DNA is TGCGCCAGCAGCTCGACCGGGACAGGGGATGGAAACACCATATATTTT. Complete variable domain (other parts from reference TRBV5-1 and TRBJ1-3): KAGVTQTPRYLIKTRGQQVTLSCSPISGHRSVSWYQQTPGQGLQFLFEYFSETQRNKGNFPGRFSGRQFSNSRSEMNVSTLELGDSALYLCASSSTGTGDGNTIYFGEGSWLTVV.